The entry that follows covers one T cell receptor beta chain sequence. Its antigen is unknown. Making TCR cDNA involved 5'RACE template switching, which added UMIs and a universal primer site. Each CDR3 protein is one row after TCRdb ran MiXCR on the 5' RACE reads. This repertoire shows some 560,000 distinct CDR3 sequences, less than 20% found once; its top ten account for over 11%. Germline loops: CDR1 SGHVS, CDR2 FQNEAQ. V was cut by 2 bases and J by 2 bases, with 12 bases left in between. The CDR3 loop spans 15 amino acids. The sample originates from a study of T cells after yellow fever vaccination. For the study at large: The authors prepared low-cell-number fractions using SMART-Seq v4 Ultra Low Input.

Study-wide points: Compared with primary, the secondary response was weaker and peaked at day 5, not 15. In post-booster samples, most primary-vaccination clones reappeared (about 97% CD4, 75% to 90% CD8).

Source: PBMCs, taken 15 days after the yellow fever booster vaccination. The sequence was collected from a man aged 30 to 39 who received the YFV17D yellow fever vaccine. V gene TRBV7-8 combines with J gene TRBJ1-2; possible D gene TRBD1, 5 bases. The CDR3 DNA reads as TGTGCCAGCAGCTTACGAGGACAAACAAACTATGGCTACACCTTC. This sequence encodes CASSLRGQTNYGYTF.